This T cell receptor beta chain appears in the sequencing data of a study of blood T cell repertoires in COVID-19. Turning to the study itself: Material from acute and convalescent COVID-19 was sourced from the United States, Italy and Spain. T cells, B-cell-depleted T cells, or PBMCs provided the cDNA or gDNA that served as material.

CDR1 and CDR2 (germline): MNHEY, SMNVEV (reference sequence). This CDR3 is built from 15 residues. V was pared by 3 bases and J by 0 bases, with 8 bases between. Assay used: immunoSEQ multiplex PCR; TCRdb lists only in-frame clones, some missing. The table has approximately 110,000 clones, about 85% seen once. The V and J genes are TRBV27 and TRBJ1-4; D gene ambiguous. Material for sequencing was peripheral blood. The sequence was collected from a man aged 40-49 years with acute or convalescent COVID-19. CDR3 nucleotides: TGTGCCAGCAGTTTCTCGGTTTCAACTAATGAAAAACTGTTTTTT. Translated, it gives CASSFSVSTNEKLFF.